This T cell receptor beta chain derives from a study of regulatory T cells in long-lasting Graves disease. Study-wide results and caveats: The small sample size may have reduced accuracy.

Libraries of TCR beta came from iRepertoire HTBI primers plus Arm-PCR of CDR3 regions. TCRdb itself ran the multiplex PCR reads through MiXCR, one entry per CDR3 protein. The repertoire consists of a few hundred thousand distinct CDR3 sequences, with 20% to 25% occurring once and the leading ten covering roughly 7%. Time point denoted: persistent/refractory GD, antithyroid drugs over 5 years with positive TRAb. From PBMCs, RNA was extracted and then used to make the TCR library. Comment on this clonotype: The target antigen is unknown.

The V and J ends lost 5 bases and 4 bases, in that order; junction bases with no gene match: 6. The CDR3 contains 15 residues. The V gene's germline CDR1 is SGHTA and CDR2 FQGNSA. The TCR originated in a female donor with Graves disease. The chain recombines TRBV7-2 with TRBJ1-3, with 9 bases fitting TRBD1. The sample was peripheral blood mononuclear cells (PBMCs), taken when the disease was refractory, from a patient treated with antithyroid drugs. The DNA for the CDR3 is TGTGCCAGCAGCAACAGGGGGCTACTCGGAAACACCATATATTTT. This translates into CASSNRGLLGNTIYF.